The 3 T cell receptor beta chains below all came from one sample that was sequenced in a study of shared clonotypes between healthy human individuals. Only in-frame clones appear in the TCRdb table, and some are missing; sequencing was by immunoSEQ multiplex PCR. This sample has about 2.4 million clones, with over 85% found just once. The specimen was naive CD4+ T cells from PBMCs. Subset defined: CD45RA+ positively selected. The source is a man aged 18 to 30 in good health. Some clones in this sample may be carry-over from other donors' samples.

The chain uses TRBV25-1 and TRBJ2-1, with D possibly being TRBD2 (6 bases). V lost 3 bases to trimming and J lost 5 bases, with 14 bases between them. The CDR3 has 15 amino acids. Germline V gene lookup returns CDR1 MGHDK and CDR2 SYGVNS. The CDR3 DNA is TGTGCCAGCAGTGACCCTAGTGGAGGGGACAATGAGCAGTTCTTC. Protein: CASSDPSGGDNEQFF.

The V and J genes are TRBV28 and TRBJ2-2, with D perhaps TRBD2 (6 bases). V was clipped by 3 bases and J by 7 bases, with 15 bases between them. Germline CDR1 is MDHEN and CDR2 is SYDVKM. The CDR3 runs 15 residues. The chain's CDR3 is CASSFIGGYNGELFF. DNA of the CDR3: TGTGCCAGCAGTTTCATTGGAGGGTATAACGGGGAGCTGTTTTTT. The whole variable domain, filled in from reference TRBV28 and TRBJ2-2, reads DVKVTQSSRYLVKRTGEKVFLECVQDMDHENMFWYRQDPGLGLRLIYFSYDVKMKEKGDIPEGYSVSREKKERFSLILESASTNQTSMYLCASSFIGGYNGELFFGEGSRLTVL.

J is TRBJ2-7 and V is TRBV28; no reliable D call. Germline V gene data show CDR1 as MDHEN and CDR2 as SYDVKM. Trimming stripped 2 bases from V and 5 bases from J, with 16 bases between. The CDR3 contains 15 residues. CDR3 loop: CASSLPPFRRNEQYF. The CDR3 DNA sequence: TGTGCCAGCAGTTTACCCCCCTTTAGGCGCAACGAGCAGTACTTC.